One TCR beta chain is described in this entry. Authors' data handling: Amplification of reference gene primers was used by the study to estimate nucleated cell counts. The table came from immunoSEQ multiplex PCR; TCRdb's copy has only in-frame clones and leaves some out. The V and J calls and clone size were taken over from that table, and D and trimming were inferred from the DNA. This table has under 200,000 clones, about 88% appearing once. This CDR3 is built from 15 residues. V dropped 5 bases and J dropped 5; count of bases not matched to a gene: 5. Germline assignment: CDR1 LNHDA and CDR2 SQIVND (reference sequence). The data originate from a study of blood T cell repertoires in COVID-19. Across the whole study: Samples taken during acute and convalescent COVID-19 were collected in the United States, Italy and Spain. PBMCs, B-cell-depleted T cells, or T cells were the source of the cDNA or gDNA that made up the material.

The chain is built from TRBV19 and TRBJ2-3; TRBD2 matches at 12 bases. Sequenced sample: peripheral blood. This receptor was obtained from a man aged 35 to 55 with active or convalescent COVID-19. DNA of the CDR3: TGTGCCAGTAGTGTGGGACTAGCGGGCGGAGATACGCAGTATTTT. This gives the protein CASSVGLAGGDTQYF. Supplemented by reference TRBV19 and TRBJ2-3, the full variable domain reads DGGITQSPKYLFRKEGQNVTLSCEQNLNHDAMYWYRQDPGQGLRLIYYSQIVNDFQKGDIAEGYSVSREKKESFPLTVTSAQKNPTAFYLCASSVGLAGGDTQYFGPGTRLTVL.